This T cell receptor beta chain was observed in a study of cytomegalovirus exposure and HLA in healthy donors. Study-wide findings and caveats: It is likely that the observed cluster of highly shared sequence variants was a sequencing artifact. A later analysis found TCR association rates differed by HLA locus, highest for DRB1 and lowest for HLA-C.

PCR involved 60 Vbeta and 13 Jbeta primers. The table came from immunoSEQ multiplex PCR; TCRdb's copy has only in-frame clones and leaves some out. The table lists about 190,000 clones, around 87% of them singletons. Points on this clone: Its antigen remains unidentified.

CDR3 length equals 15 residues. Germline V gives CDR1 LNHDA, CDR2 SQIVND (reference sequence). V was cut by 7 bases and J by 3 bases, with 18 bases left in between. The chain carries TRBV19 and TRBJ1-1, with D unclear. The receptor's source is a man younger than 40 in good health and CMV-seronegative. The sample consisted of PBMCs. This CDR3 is CASKEGWGGDTEAFF. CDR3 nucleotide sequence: TGTGCCAGTAAGGAGGGCTGGGGTGGGGACACTGAAGCTTTCTTT. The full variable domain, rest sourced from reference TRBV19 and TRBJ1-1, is DGGITQSPKYLFRKEGQNVTLSCEQNLNHDAMYWYRQDPGQGLRLIYYSQIVNDFQKGDIAEGYSVSREKKESFPLTVTSAQKNPTAFYLCASKEGWGGDTEAFFGQGTRLTVV.